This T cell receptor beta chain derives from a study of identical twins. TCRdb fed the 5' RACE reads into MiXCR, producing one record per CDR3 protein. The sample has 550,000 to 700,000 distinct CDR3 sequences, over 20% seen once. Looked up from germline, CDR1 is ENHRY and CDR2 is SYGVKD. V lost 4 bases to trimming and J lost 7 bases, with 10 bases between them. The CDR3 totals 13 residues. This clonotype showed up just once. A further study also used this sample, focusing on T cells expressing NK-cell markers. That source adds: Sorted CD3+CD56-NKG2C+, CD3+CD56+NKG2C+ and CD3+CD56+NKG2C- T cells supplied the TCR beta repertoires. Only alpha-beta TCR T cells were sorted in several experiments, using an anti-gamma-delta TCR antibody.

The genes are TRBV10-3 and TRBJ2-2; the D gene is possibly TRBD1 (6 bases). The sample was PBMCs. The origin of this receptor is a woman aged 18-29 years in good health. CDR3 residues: CAISAGVNGELFF. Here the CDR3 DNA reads TGTGCCATCAGTGCAGGGGTTAACGGGGAGCTGTTTTTT.